This entry describes one TCR beta chain. Its specific antigen is unknown. No quality values exist for individual bases; no much larger clone is one base distant. This entry is derived from a study of patients and donors after allogeneic stem cell transplantation (dated by TCRdb to 2020 to 2022). From its cysteine to its phenylalanine, the CDR3 spans 16 amino acids. The DNA shown is the 48-base CDR3, in frame from base 1. V is pared back by 2 bases and J by 2 bases, with 13 bases lying between the germline termini. CDR1 and CDR2 were assigned from the germline V gene (reference sequence) as SEHNR and FQNEAQ. Libraries were constructed by RT-PCR. Data came from a NextSeq 550. TCRdb trimmed public reads at Q25 via fastp, called clones via MiXCR and kept in-frame beta chains. Identical CDR3 protein sequences are pooled into one entry, listed with their most common genes and DNA. The sample profile shows 70,000 or so distinct CDR3 sequences; 26% of them were found once. The ten largest make up approximately 26% of the sample.

This TCR was recovered from a human donor who was either an allogeneic HSCT recipient or a stem cell or donor lymphocyte infusion donor (not recorded which). It is not recorded whose cells these are; they may come from a transplant donor. The rearrangement joined TRBV7-9 to TRBJ2-4, with no D gene named confidently. Specimen: blood, either unsorted or a sorted T cell fraction (not recorded which). The nucleotide sequence is TGTGCCAGCAGCTTAAATGTTCTGGGGTCCAAAAACATTCAGTACTTC. Its product reads: CASSLNVLGSKNIQYF.